This T cell receptor beta chain appears in the sequencing data of a study of regulatory T cells in long-lasting Graves disease. Background on the study: Graves' cases, newly diagnosed, had used antithyroid drugs under 3 months.

As regards this clonotype: One end of the junction fails to match germline, which may point to a read error.

Time point defined: newly diagnosed GD, antithyroid drugs for less than 3 months. After RNA was extracted from PBMCs, the TCR library was made from it. From germline, CDR1 is SGHRS and CDR2 YFSETQ. The CDR3 runs 16 residues. Construction of the TCR beta libraries employed iRepertoire HTBI primers in conjunction with Arm-PCR of CDR3 regions. TCRdb reprocessed the multiplex PCR reads with MiXCR, giving one entry per CDR3 protein. The sample lists about 470,000 distinct CDR3 sequences, 15% occurring once. The data were also submitted as part of a second study, on T cells in Graves' hyperthyroidism and ophthalmopathy. That report notes: The HTBI primer set drove a first-round RT-PCR of the TCR CDR3.

The rearrangement uses TRBV5-1 and TRBJ1-4; 9 bases agree with TRBD1. Sequencing was performed on peripheral blood mononuclear cells (PBMCs), taken at new diagnosis, from a patient treated with antithyroid drugs. The sequence was obtained from a woman in her twenties or thirties with Graves disease. The DNA of the CDR3 is TGTGCCAGCAGCATCCAGACAGGGGGAGGAGGTGAAAAACTGTTTTTT. It encodes CASSIQTGGGGEKLFF.